This T cell receptor (beta chain) was sequenced in a study of molecular identifiers for immune sequencing clone quantification. Regarding the study as a whole: Naive cells had under 1% of molecules in clones above 20 RNA copies, effectors over 97%.

About this clonotype: The antigen is undetermined. Since a much larger clone is just one base distant, this may be a read error.

Previously described methods and listed TCR primers were used for bulk TCR libraries. TCRdb reprocessed the PCR reads with MiXCR, giving one entry per CDR3 protein. The sample records 100,000 or so distinct CDR3 sequences, 30% to 45% being singletons. Source material for naive CD8 libraries was about 19,000 to 1,000,000 sorted cells, with 10%, 30% or 50% RNA. The authors gated naive CD8 T cells as CD8+CD4-CCR7+CD45RA+ for sorting. The clonotype comes from a human donor in good health. Some libraries in this study had Jurkat cell RNA spiked in. Sample: naive CD8+ T cells from blood, with Jurkat cell RNA spiked in. As to subset: FACS-sorted CD8+CD4-CCR7+CD45RA+ naive T cells.

The CDR3 DNA sequence: TGTGCCAGCAGCTTCAACGGGCCTAGCACAGATACGCAGTATTTT. Protein sequence: CASSFNGPSTDTQYF. The V call is TRBV7-2, the J call TRBJ2-3; no firm D call. Trimming cost V 3 bases and J 0 bases, with 10 bases left between them. The CDR3 extends over 15 amino acids. Germline CDR1 reads SGHTA; CDR2 reads FQGNSA.